The 32 T cell receptor beta chains listed next were all sequenced from one sample in a study of Ad26.COV2.S vaccination and SARS-CoV-2 variants (dated by TCRdb to 2020 to 2023). To prepare the library, the immunoSEQ multiplex PCR assay was applied. TCRdb carries this immuneACCESS record with in-frame sequences only. Its versions omit some clonotypes, under half of them owing to an unresolved V gene in the studies checked, with the rest unexplained. The sample has 440,000 or so clones on record, 90% of them singletons. The ten top clones hold about 4.5% of the sample. The sample's treatment or condition label, decoded: around 19 received Ad26.COV2.S at low or high dose, single or two shots; five or six received placebo; per-sample allocation not given. For vaccine and placebo recipients, the sequenced repertoires came from samples collected on day 63 after the first injection. The specimen comprised peripheral blood, sampled in a trial of Ad26.COV2.S vaccine versus placebo. Receptor source: a person between 18 and 65 years old who received the Ad26.COV2.S COVID-19 vaccine or a placebo.

This clone was observed once. The chain links TRBV19 to TRBJ1-1; D call uncertain. The V gene lost 3 bases and the J gene lost 4 bases, with 9 bases spanning the gap. The CDR3 is 13 residues long. Germline lookup yields CDR1 LNHDA and CDR2 SQIVND (reference sequence). The CDR3 is CASSIRGSTEAFF. CDR3 nucleotides: TGTGCCAGTAGTATCCGGGGATCCACTGAAGCTTTCTTT.

This clone was observed a few times. This chain joins TRBV19 and TRBJ2-1; 7 nucleotides agree with TRBD1. The length of the CDR3 is 17 residues. J lost 6 bases, V lost 3 bases, and 14 bases had no gene match. Germline-derived CDR1 and CDR2 are LNHDA and SQIVND (reference sequence). CDR3 bases: TGTGCCAGTAGTATCCGTATAGGACAGGCCAACCCCAATGAGCAGTTCTTC. The encoded protein is CASSIRIGQANPNEQFF.

The chain joins TRBV4-3 to TRBJ1-2, with 7 nucleotides matching TRBD1. This CDR3 is built from 15 residues. V dropped 0 bases and J dropped 4; count of bases not matched to a gene: 5. The V gene's germline CDR1 is LGHNA and CDR2 YSLEER. CDR3: CASSQDQGEIYGYTF. CDR3 sequence (DNA): TGCGCCAGCAGCCAAGACCAGGGGGAAATCTATGGCTACACCTTC.

The V and J genes are TRBV18 and TRBJ2-5; TRBD2 agrees at 8 bases. The germline CDR1 and CDR2 sequences are KGHSH and LQKENI. Unmatched junction bases numbered 3, after V lost 4 bases and J lost 2 bases. The CDR3 runs to 14 residues. As DNA, the CDR3 is TGTGCCAGCTCACAAGTAGCGGGGCAAGAGACCCAGTACTTC. Its translation is CASSQVAGQETQYF.

This chain links TRBV10-3 with TRBJ1-3; D gene ambiguous. Germline lookup yields CDR1 ENHRY and CDR2 SYGVKD. The V end was cut by 7 bases, the J end by 0 bases, with 16 bases between. This CDR3 is built from 16 residues. CDR3 nucleotides: TGTGCCATCACCAGATCCCAGGCCGACTCTGGAAACACCATATATTTT. Amino acid sequence: CAITRSQADSGNTIYF.

This sequence joins TRBV15 and TRBJ2-1, with 8 bases lining up with TRBD2. V was pared by 1 base and J by 3 bases, with 8 bases of the junction left unmatched. CDR3 length: 17 amino acids. Germline loops: CDR1 LNHNV, CDR2 YYDKDF (reference sequence). CDR3 sequence: CATSRVAGSGGYNEQFF. The CDR3 DNA sequence: TGTGCCACCAGCAGAGTGGCCGGGAGCGGGGGCTACAATGAGCAGTTCTTC.

V gene TRBV7-9 combines with J gene TRBJ2-7; the match to TRBD1 covers 7 bases. The CDR3 is 16 residues long. The ends lost 5 bases at V and 0 bases at J; junction bases unmatched: 10. Germline V gene sequence: CDR1 SEHNR, CDR2 FQNEAQ (reference sequence). CDR3 residues: CASSPQTGPSSYEQYF. The CDR3 bases are TGTGCCAGCAGCCCGCAGACAGGGCCTAGCTCCTACGAGCAGTACTTC.

This chain links TRBV27 with TRBJ2-7; the match to TRBD2 covers 11 bases. This CDR3 spans 18 amino acids. The germline CDR1 and CDR2 sequences are MNHEY and SMNVEV (reference sequence). V trimming: 1 base; J trimming: 7 bases; junction bases outside the gene matches: 15. The CDR3 nucleotides are TGTGCCAGCAGTTTATTCTACCGGAATAGCGGGAGGGCCGAAGAGCAGTACTTC. This encodes CASSLFYRNSGRAEEQYF.

The chain is built from TRBV9 and TRBJ2-1; 7 bases match TRBD1. CDR1 is SGDLS and CDR2 is YYNGEE in the germline V gene. The CDR3 runs to 10 residues. The ends lost 3 bases at V and 12 bases at J; junction bases unmatched: 0. As DNA, the CDR3 is TGTGCCAGCAGCGGGGACAGGCAGTTCTTC. Amino acids: CASSGDRQFF.

V gene TRBV27 combines with J gene TRBJ2-1, with 7 bases that match TRBD2. Germline V gives CDR1 MNHEY, CDR2 SMNVEV (reference sequence). V shed 7 bases, J shed 8 bases, and the junction held 11 bases outside the gene matches. The CDR3 spans 14 residues. CDR3 region: CASTETTSDDEQFF. The CDR3 DNA sequence: TGTGCCAGCACCGAGACCACTAGCGACGATGAGCAGTTCTTC.

This clone came up a few times. This rearrangement joins TRBV4-1 to TRBJ2-7; D might be TRBD2 (6 bases). CDR1 and CDR2 (germline): MGHRA, YSYEKL. This CDR3 has 17 residues. Trimming removed 0 bases at V and 3 bases at J, with 18 bases between. CDR3: CASSQDLRDFARYEQYF. In DNA form, the CDR3 reads TGCGCCAGCAGCCAAGATCTAAGGGACTTCGCCCGCTACGAGCAGTACTTC.

This clone has just a few counts. The chain carries TRBV30 and TRBJ1-1, with D unclear. The CDR3 is 13 amino acids. CDR1 and CDR2 (germline): GTSNPN, SVGIG (reference sequence). Trimming took 2 bases from V and 4 from J, leaving 11 bases between them. The CDR3 bases are TGTGCCTGGAGTATGAAGGGTCTCACTGAAGCTTTCTTT. Protein: CAWSMKGLTEAFF.

The CDR3 loop reads CASSYSGTSSVYNEQFF. The CDR3 DNA reads as TGTGCCAGCAGTTACTCCGGGACTAGCTCGGTCTACAATGAGCAGTTCTTC. V is TRBV6-2 or TRBV6-3 and J is TRBJ2-1; 9 bases agree with TRBD2. CDR1 and CDR2 (germline): MNHEY, SVGEGT. V was clipped by 0 bases and J by 3 bases; unmatched bases: 6. This CDR3 region has 17 residues.

V is TRBV4-2 and J is TRBJ2-3; D is unresolved. Looked up from germline, CDR1 is LGHNA and CDR2 is YNFKEQ. Trimming shortened V by 0 bases and J by 4 bases, and 14 bases separated the two germline ends. The CDR3 is 16 amino acids. Here the CDR3 reads CASSQDRQEKADTQYF. CDR3 DNA: TGTGCCAGCAGCCAAGATAGGCAGGAAAAAGCAGATACGCAGTATTTT.

V usage is TRBV28 and J usage is TRBJ2-6; D might be TRBD2 (7 bases). The germline V and J ends were trimmed by 7 bases and 2 bases, with 18 bases remaining between them. CDR3 length: 17 residues. CDR1 and CDR2 (germline): MDHEN, SYDVKM. CDR3 DNA: TGTGCCAGCACAAGGGGGGGCGGACCAACTGGGGCCAACGTCCTGACTTTC. This gives the protein CASTRGGGPTGANVLTF.

The V gene is TRBV29-1, the J gene TRBJ2-5; D tentatively fits TRBD1 or TRBD2 (5 bases each). The CDR3 has 15 amino acids. Germline assignment: CDR1 SQVTM and CDR2 ANQGSEA. The V end lost 0 bases, the J end lost 2 bases, and 13 bases lay between the germline ends. The CDR3, as DNA: TGCAGCGTTGAAGACGGGGCAGAGGAACAAGAGACCCAGTACTTC. It yields the protein CSVEDGAEEQETQYF.

V is TRBV5-1 and J is TRBJ2-7; D is tentatively TRBD1 or TRBD2 (5 bases each). Germline V lookup: CDR1 SGHRS, CDR2 YFSETQ. CDR3 size: 16 residues. V lost 4 bases, J lost 2 bases, and 19 bases lay in between. The CDR3 nucleotides are TGCGCCAGCAGCCTGCAGGTGGGACGTCTAACCTACGAGCAGTACTTC. It specifies CASSLQVGRLTYEQYF.

The chain joins TRBV30 to TRBJ2-2; D is possibly TRBD2 (6 bases). This CDR3 is 14 amino acids long. V lost 1 base to trimming and J lost 3 bases, with 9 bases between them. Germline CDR1 GTSNPN, CDR2 SVGIG (reference sequence). Here the CDR3 reads CAWSAGEDTGELFF. CDR3 coding DNA: TGTGCCTGGAGTGCGGGAGAGGACACCGGGGAGCTGTTTTTT.

The chain links TRBV28 to TRBJ1-1, with no clear D. Per the germline V gene, CDR1 is MDHEN and CDR2 is SYDVKM. The V gene lost 1 base and the J gene lost 6 bases, with 9 bases spanning the gap. CDR3 size: 13 residues. CDR3 bases: TGTGCCAGCAGTTTATTAGGACTCTCTGAAGCTTTCTTT. Encoded protein: CASSLLGLSEAFF.

The chain carries TRBV27 and TRBJ2-7, with TRBD2 matching over 9 bases. CDR1 and CDR2 from the germline V gene are MNHEY and SMNVEV (reference sequence). The CDR3 covers 17 residues. The junction had 11 bases not matched to a gene; V was cut back by 2 bases and J by 3 bases. The CDR3, as DNA: TGTGCCAGCAGTTTAGGTACGGGTAGCGGGAGTCTCTACGAGCAGTACTTC. It specifies CASSLGTGSGSLYEQYF.

The chain couples TRBV23-1 to TRBJ2-5, with D tentatively TRBD1 (5 bases). TRBV23-1 is an ORF for which the function is uncertain. Trimming removed 8 bases at V and 4 bases at J, with 20 bases between. The CDR3 spans 15 residues. The CDR3: CASDPPTDPRETQYF. The CDR3 bases are TGCGCCAGCGACCCTCCGACAGACCCCAGAGAGACCCAGTACTTC.

V is TRBV6-2 or TRBV6-3 and J is TRBJ2-3, with 8 bases lining up with TRBD2. V dropped 3 bases and J dropped 4; count of bases not matched to a gene: 6. The CDR3 length is 15 residues. Per the germline V gene, CDR1 is MNHEY and CDR2 is SVGEGT. For the CDR3, the DNA is TGTGCCAGCAGTTATGTAGCGGGAAAGGCAGATACGCAGTATTTT. Translating it yields CASSYVAGKADTQYF.

This chain connects TRBV13 to TRBJ2-3, with no clear D. V was shortened by 4 bases and J by 2 bases, with 7 bases between the two germline ends. The CDR3 sequence is 13 residues long. From germline, CDR1 is PRHDT and CDR2 FYEKMQ (reference sequence). CDR3 sequence: CASSSDPTDTQYF. In DNA, the CDR3 is TGTGCCAGCAGCTCCGACCCCACAGATACGCAGTATTTT.

On this clone: Additional DNA sequences in this sample encode the identical CDR3. This chain uses TRBV7-2 with TRBJ2-5; 7 bases map to TRBD2. CDR1 and CDR2 from the germline V gene are SGHTA and FQGNSA. The length of the CDR3 is 14 residues. V was clipped by 1 base and J by 3 bases; unmatched bases: 2. CDR3 region: CASSLGLAEETQYF. In DNA, the CDR3 is TGTGCCAGCAGCTTAGGCCTAGCGGAAGAGACCCAGTACTTC.

The gene calls are TRBV9 and TRBJ2-5, with D tentatively TRBD2 (6 bases). The germline V gene encodes CDR1 SGDLS and CDR2 YYNGEE. This CDR3 spans 15 amino acids. The V end was cut by 4 bases, the J end by 5 bases, with 18 bases between. CDR3 protein: CASSPPGEVWETQYF. In DNA form, the CDR3 reads TGTGCCAGCAGCCCCCCCGGGGAGGTTTGGGAGACCCAGTACTTC.

This clone was seen just once. The CDR3, as DNA: TGTGCCAGCAGCTTAGGGACAGGGAACAATCAGCCCCAGCATTTT. Translation gives CASSLGTGNNQPQHF. The chain couples TRBV11-2 to TRBJ1-5, with 8 bases fitting TRBD1. Trimming removed 1 base from V and 3 bases from J; junction bases left unmatched: 2. CDR3 length: 15 amino acids. CDR1 SGHAT and CDR2 FQNNGV come from the germline V gene.

The J gene is TRBJ1-6, the V gene TRBV12-3 or TRBV12-4, with D uncertain. V lost 2 bases, J lost 5 bases, and 4 bases lay in between. CDR3 length: 13 amino acids. CDR3 nucleotide sequence: TGTGCCAGCAGTTTATACGATAATTCACCCCTCCACTTT. Translating it yields CASSLYDNSPLHF.

The V gene is TRBV29-1, the J gene TRBJ1-2; D gene uncertain. Germline loops: CDR1 SQVTM, CDR2 ANQGSEA. V shed 6 bases and J shed 2 bases, with 10 bases lying between them. This CDR3 spans 12 amino acids. CDR3 DNA sequence: TGCAGCGTCGACGGGGAGAACTATGGCTACACCTTC. It yields the protein CSVDGENYGYTF.

The genes are TRBV20-1 and TRBJ1-1; D is undetermined. The V gene lost 6 bases and the J gene lost 1 base, with 3 bases spanning the gap. This CDR3 has 10 residues. CDR1 is DFQATT and CDR2 is SNEGSKA in the germline V gene (reference sequence). CDR3 bases: TGCAGTGCGACGAACACTGAAGCTTTCTTT. Its protein product is CSATNTEAFF.

The chain carries TRBV28 and TRBJ2-7; TRBD2 matches at 9 bases. J lost 3 bases, V lost 5 bases, and 8 bases had no gene match. The CDR3 is 15 residues long. Germline CDR1 reads MDHEN; CDR2 reads SYDVKM. This CDR3 reads CASSLGLAALYEQYF. The CDR3 nucleotides read TGTGCCAGCAGTCTGGGACTAGCTGCGCTCTACGAGCAGTACTTC.

This rearrangement joins TRBV29-1 to TRBJ2-3; D is possibly TRBD2 (7 bases). Germline CDR1 is SQVTM and CDR2 is ANQGSEA. The length of the CDR3 is 12 residues. Trimming took off 4 bases at V and 6 bases at J, with 11 bases between the two ends. The CDR3 spells CSVAGGWDTQYF. CDR3 sequence (DNA): TGCAGCGTTGCGGGGGGCTGGGATACGCAGTATTTT.

The CDR3 bases are TGTGCCATCAGTGAGGGGCTAGCGGGAAACACAGATACGCAGTATTTT. This encodes CAISEGLAGNTDTQYF. V usage is TRBV10-3 and J usage is TRBJ2-3, with TRBD2 matching over 9 bases. The CDR3 sequence is 16 residues long. Germline V gene sequence: CDR1 ENHRY, CDR2 SYGVKD. V was clipped by 2 bases and J by 2 bases; unmatched bases: 5.